This is a list of T cell receptor beta chains from one sample in a study of molecular identifiers for immune sequencing clone quantification. TCRdb reprocessed the PCR reads via MiXCR and lists one record per CDR3 protein. In the table there are 300,000 to 400,000 distinct CDR3 sequences, around 21% of which are singletons. The sequenced sample consisted of naive CD8+ T cells from blood, with Jurkat cell RNA spiked in. The receptor source for this set is a human donor in good health. Some libraries in this study had Jurkat cell RNA spiked in. The CDR3 runs from the conserved cysteine through the conserved F or W. A D gene is named only where the DNA matches it firmly. Size tells how often a clone was seen (once, few, many) or the class of an expanded clone, and some rows leave it out.

d_gene,v_gene,abundance,j_gene,CDR3nt,CDR3aa
TRBD1,TRBV9,many,TRBJ2-3,TGTGCCAGCAGTTACAGCAGACAGGGTGGCACAGATACGCAGTATTTT,CASSYSRQGGTDTQYF
-,TRBV24-1,many,TRBJ2-7,TGTGCCACCAGTGATACACAGGGTTCCTACGAGCAGTACTTC,CATSDTQGSYEQYF
-,TRBV7-9,few,TRBJ2-2,TGTGCCAGCAGCTTAAGGAGGGATGATGGGGAGCTGTTTTTT,CASSLRRDDGELFF
-,TRBV6-6,many,TRBJ1-3,TGTGCCAGCAGTTACGCAGGGGAAGACACCATATATTTT,CASSYAGEDTIYF
TRBD1,TRBV11-2,few,TRBJ2-1,TGTGCCAGCCTATCGGCAGGGACAGCCTCCTACAATGAGCAGTTCTTC,CASLSAGTASYNEQFF
TRBD1,TRBV19,many,TRBJ1-1,TGTGCCAGTAGTATATCCATTTACGCAGGGGGGAACACTGAAGCTTTCTTT,CASSISIYAGGNTEAFF
-,TRBV5-1,many,TRBJ2-7,TGCGCCAGCAGCTTGGCGCGGGACTACGAGCAGTACTTC,CASSLARDYEQYF
TRBD1,TRBV5-1,many,TRBJ1-1,TGCGCCAGCAGCTTGGGGACAGGGAGGATTGGGTACACTGAAGCTTTCTTT,CASSLGTGRIGYTEAFF
-,TRBV12-5,many,TRBJ2-1,TGTGCTAGTGGTTTGGGCCCCCGGGCGAGGATAGCTCGCTACAATGAGCAGTTCTTC,CASGLGPRARIARYNEQFF
TRBD2,TRBV7-2,many,TRBJ2-7,TGTGCCAGCAGCTTAGTACTAGCGGGAGCCAATGCCGAGCAGTACTTC,CASSLVLAGANAEQYF
-,TRBV19,many,TRBJ1-2,TGTGCCAGTGCCAAAGAGACAGTCCTAAACTATGGCTACACCTTC,CASAKETVLNYGYTF
TRBD1,TRBV14,many,TRBJ1-2,TGTGCCAGCAGCCAGGGACAGGGGGCTTCTAACTATGGCTACACCTTC,CASSQGQGASNYGYTF
-,TRBV16,few,TRBJ1-2,TGTGCCAGCAGCCAAAGCGGGGGTGGCACCTATGGCTACACCTTC,CASSQSGGGTYGYTF
-,TRBV6-5,many,TRBJ2-1,TGTGCCAGTACCGGGCCTGTGCTCGGTGAGCAGTTCTTC,CASTGPVLGEQFF
TRBD1,TRBV12-3/TRBV12-4,many,TRBJ2-3,TGTGCCAGCAGTTTTTGGGGACAGGGAACAGATACGCAGTATTTT,CASSFWGQGTDTQYF
-,TRBV12-3/TRBV12-4,-,TRBJ2-6,TGTGCCAGCAGTGACAGGACGAACTCTGGGGCCAACGTCCTGACTTTC,CASSDRTNSGANVLTF
-,TRBV6-5,many,TRBJ2-2,TGTGCCAGCAGTTACCCTACAGGGGAGCTGTTTTTT,CASSYPTGELFF
TRBD1,TRBV5-1,-,TRBJ2-7,TGCGCCAGCGGCTTGACAGGGGGCCCCAACGAGCAGTACTTC,CASGLTGGPNEQYF
TRBD1,TRBV5-6,many,TRBJ1-1,TGTGCCAGCAGCTTTGGACAGGTTGAAGCTTTCTTT,CASSFGQVEAFF
-,TRBV27,many,TRBJ2-5,TGTGCCAGCACTCTGAACCCCGGCAATGTGGAGACCCAGTACTTC,CASTLNPGNVETQYF
TRBD2,TRBV28,few,TRBJ2-3,TGTGCCAGCAGTAGACTAGCGGAGACCACAGATACGCAGTATTTT,CASSRLAETTDTQYF
-,TRBV4-1,-,TRBJ2-7,TGCGCCAGCAGCCAAGTCCCCCGGGGACCGGGCTACGAGCAGTACTTC,CASSQVPRGPGYEQYF
-,TRBV7-8,many,TRBJ1-5,TGTGCCAGCAGCTCCGCGGGGAATCAGCCCCAGCATTTT,CASSSAGNQPQHF
TRBD1,TRBV5-1,many,TRBJ1-2,TGCGCCAGCGTCCCGGGACAGGATGACGATGGCTACACCTTC,CASVPGQDDDGYTF
TRBD1,TRBV2,many,TRBJ1-4,TGTGCCAGCAGAGAAGGTGACAGGGATGGTGAAAAACTGTTTTTT,CASREGDRDGEKLFF
-,TRBV5-6,-,TRBJ2-5,TGTGCCGTGGCGTCTAGTTCTGAAGAGACCCAGTACTTC,CAVASSSEETQYF
-,TRBV4-3,few,TRBJ2-2,TGCGCCAGCAGCCAAGATATCTTGTTCGGATCCCCCACCGGGGAGCTGTTTTTT,CASSQDILFGSPTGELFF
-,TRBV5-5,many,TRBJ2-7,TGTGCCAGCAGCTTGGAGGTCAGGGTCTCCTACGAGCAGTACTTC,CASSLEVRVSYEQYF
-,TRBV7-6,many,TRBJ1-2,TGTGCCAGCAGTTCAACCTCACAGGGAGGATATGGCTACACCTTC,CASSSTSQGGYGYTF
-,TRBV19,many,TRBJ2-7,TGTGCCAGTAGTATAGATCACGGGGTCTTCGAGCAGTACTTC,CASSIDHGVFEQYF
TRBD2,TRBV20-1,-,TRBJ2-3,TGCAGTGCTTGGACTAGCGGGGAAACGGGTAGCCCAGATACGCAGTATTTT,CSAWTSGETGSPDTQYF
TRBD1,TRBV5-1,many,TRBJ1-1,TGCGCCAGCAGCTTGGCGGGGACAGGGACCACTGAAGCTTTCTTT,CASSLAGTGTTEAFF
-,TRBV13,many,TRBJ2-3,TGTGCCAGCAGCCCCGATCGAACGGCTAGCACAGATACGCAGTATTTT,CASSPDRTASTDTQYF
-,TRBV7-8,many,TRBJ2-1,TGTGCCAGCACCGACTCCTACAATGAGCAGTTCTTC,CASTDSYNEQFF
TRBD1,TRBV19,many,TRBJ2-2,TGTGCCAGTAGTACCAGACAGGGCGTCGGCACCGGGGAGCTGTTTTTT,CASSTRQGVGTGELFF
TRBD1,TRBV7-9,many,TRBJ2-7,TGTGCCAGCAGCTGGACAGGGTCTTCCTACGAGCAGTACTTC,CASSWTGSSYEQYF
-,TRBV4-3,many,TRBJ2-3,TGCGCCAGCAGCCAAGATGTCGAGACAGTCGGGGGCACAGATACGCAGTATTTT,CASSQDVETVGGTDTQYF
TRBD1,TRBV12-3/TRBV12-4,few,TRBJ1-4,TGTGCCAGCAGACCGGACAGGGGGCAAGAAAAACTGTTTTTT,CASRPDRGQEKLFF
TRBD1,TRBV5-6,many,TRBJ1-2,TGTGCCAGCAGCTCGGAGCTGGACAGGGTACGTGGTGGCTACACCTTC,CASSSELDRVRGGYTF
-,TRBV14,many,TRBJ1-3,TGTGCCAGCAGCCCCGACAGAGTCTCTGGAAACACCATATATTTT,CASSPDRVSGNTIYF
TRBD2,TRBV4-2,few,TRBJ2-4,TGTGCCAGCAGCCAAGATAGGTGGCTAGCGGACAACATTCAGTACTTC,CASSQDRWLADNIQYF
-,TRBV4-1,few,TRBJ2-5,TGCGCCAGCAGCCAAGATCGCTTGGCAGGGGGGGAAGAGACCCAGTACTTC,CASSQDRLAGGEETQYF
-,TRBV19,few,TRBJ2-7,TGTGCCACCTCATCCGGGACACCCGGGATGGAGCAGTACTTC,CATSSGTPGMEQYF
-,TRBV7-2,many,TRBJ1-1,TGTGCCAGCAGCTTAGCGTTAACTTGGGCCCCGGTGGACACTGAAGCTTTCTTT,CASSLALTWAPVDTEAFF
-,TRBV27,few,TRBJ2-7,TGTGCCAGCAGTTTATCGTCATTAACCTACGAGCAGTCCTTC,CASSLSSLTYEQSF
TRBD1,TRBV4-1,many,TRBJ2-7,TGCGCCAGCAGCCAACCGGGACAGAAATACGAGCAGTACTTC,CASSQPGQKYEQYF
-,TRBV7-9,many,TRBJ2-5,TGTGCCAGCAGCCCCCCCGTGCCGTCCGAGACCCAGTACTTC,CASSPPVPSETQYF
-,TRBV7-8,many,TRBJ1-5,TGTGCCAGCAGCTTCTTAGATCAGCCCCAGCATTTT,CASSFLDQPQHF
-,TRBV5-4,many,TRBJ2-7,TGTGCCAGCAGCCTGACCGGAACAGGGTCCTACGAGCAGTACTTC,CASSLTGTGSYEQYF
-,TRBV12-5,many,TRBJ2-7,TGTGCTAGTGGTTTGACGGGTGACCGGTCCTACGAGCAGTACTTC,CASGLTGDRSYEQYF
-,TRBV20-1,many,TRBJ1-1,TGCAGTGCTGCCGACAGGCGGACTGAAGCTTTCTTT,CSAADRRTEAFF